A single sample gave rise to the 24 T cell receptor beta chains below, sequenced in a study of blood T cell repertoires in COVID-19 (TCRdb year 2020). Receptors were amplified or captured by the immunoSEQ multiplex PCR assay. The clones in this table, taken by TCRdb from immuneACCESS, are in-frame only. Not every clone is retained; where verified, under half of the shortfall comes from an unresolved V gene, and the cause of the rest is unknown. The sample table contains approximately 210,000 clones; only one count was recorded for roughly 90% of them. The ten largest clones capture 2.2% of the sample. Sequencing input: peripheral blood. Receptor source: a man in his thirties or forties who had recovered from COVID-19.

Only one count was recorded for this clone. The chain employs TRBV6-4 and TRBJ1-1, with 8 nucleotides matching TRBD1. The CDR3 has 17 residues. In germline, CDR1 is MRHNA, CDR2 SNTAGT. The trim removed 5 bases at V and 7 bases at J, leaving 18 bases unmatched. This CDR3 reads CASSTLQGGIEHSEAFF. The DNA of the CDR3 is TGTGCCAGCAGTACGTTACAGGGGGGTATAGAACACAGTGAAGCTTTCTTT.

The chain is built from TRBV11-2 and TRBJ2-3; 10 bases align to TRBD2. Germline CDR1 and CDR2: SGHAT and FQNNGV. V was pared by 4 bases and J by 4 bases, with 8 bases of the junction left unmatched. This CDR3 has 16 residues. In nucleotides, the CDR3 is TGTGCCAGCAGCTATGAGCGGGGGGGCCTATCAGATACGCAGTATTTT. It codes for CASSYERGGLSDTQYF. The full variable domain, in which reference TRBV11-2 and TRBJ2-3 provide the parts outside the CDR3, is EAGVAQSPRYKIIEKRQSVAFWCNPISGHATLYWYQQILGQGPKLLIQFQNNGVVDDSQLPKDRFSAERLKGVDSTLKIQPAKLEDSAVYLCASSYERGGLSDTQYFGPGTRLTVL.

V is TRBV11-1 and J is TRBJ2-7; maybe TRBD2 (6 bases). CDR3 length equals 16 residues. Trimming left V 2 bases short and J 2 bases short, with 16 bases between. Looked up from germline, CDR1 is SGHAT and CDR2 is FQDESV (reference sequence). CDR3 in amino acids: CASSLTRDGSAYEQYF. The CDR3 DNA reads TGTGCCAGCAGCTTAACTCGGGACGGGAGTGCCTACGAGCAGTACTTC. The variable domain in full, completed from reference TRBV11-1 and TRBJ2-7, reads EAEVAQSPRYKITEKSQAVAFWCDPISGHATLYWYRQILGQGPELLVQFQDESVVDDSQLPKDRFSAERLKGVDSTLKIQPAELGDSAMYLCASSLTRDGSAYEQYFGPGTRLTVT.

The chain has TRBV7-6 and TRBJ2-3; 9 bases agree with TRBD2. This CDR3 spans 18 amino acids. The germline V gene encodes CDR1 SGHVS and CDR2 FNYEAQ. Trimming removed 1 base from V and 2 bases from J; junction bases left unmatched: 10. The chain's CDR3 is CASSLELSSGEPTDTQYF. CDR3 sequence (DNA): TGTGCCAGCAGCTTAGAGTTGTCTAGCGGGGAACCCACAGATACGCAGTATTTT.

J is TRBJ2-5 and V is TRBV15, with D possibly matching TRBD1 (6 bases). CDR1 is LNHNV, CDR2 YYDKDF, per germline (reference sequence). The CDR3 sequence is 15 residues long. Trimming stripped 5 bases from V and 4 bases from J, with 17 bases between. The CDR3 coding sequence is TGTGCCACCAGCGGACGAGGGGGACATGGAGAGACCCAGTACTTC. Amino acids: CATSGRGGHGETQYF.

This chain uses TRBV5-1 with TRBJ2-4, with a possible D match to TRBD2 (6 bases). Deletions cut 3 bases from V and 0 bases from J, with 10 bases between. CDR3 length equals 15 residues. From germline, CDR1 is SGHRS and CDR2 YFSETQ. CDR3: CASSSSGGAKNIQYF. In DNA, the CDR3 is TGCGCCAGCAGCTCTTCCGGGGGAGCCAAAAACATTCAGTACTTC. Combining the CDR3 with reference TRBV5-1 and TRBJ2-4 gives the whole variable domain KAGVTQTPRYLIKTRGQQVTLSCSPISGHRSVSWYQQTPGQGLQFLFEYFSETQRNKGNFPGRFSGRQFSNSRSEMNVSTLELGDSALYLCASSSSGGAKNIQYFGAGTRLSVL.

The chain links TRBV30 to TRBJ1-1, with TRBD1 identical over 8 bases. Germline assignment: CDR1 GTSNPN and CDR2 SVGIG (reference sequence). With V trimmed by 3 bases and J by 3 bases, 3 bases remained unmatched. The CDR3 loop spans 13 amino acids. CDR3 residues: CAWRQGADTEAFF. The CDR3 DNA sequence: TGTGCCTGGAGGCAGGGGGCTGACACTGAAGCTTTCTTT.

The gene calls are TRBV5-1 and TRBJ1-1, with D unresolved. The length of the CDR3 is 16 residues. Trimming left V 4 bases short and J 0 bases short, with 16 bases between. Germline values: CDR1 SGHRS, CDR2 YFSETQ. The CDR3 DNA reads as TGCGCCAGCAGCGAGGGTGCCAGCTACTTGAACACTGAAGCTTTCTTT. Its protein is CASSEGASYLNTEAFF.

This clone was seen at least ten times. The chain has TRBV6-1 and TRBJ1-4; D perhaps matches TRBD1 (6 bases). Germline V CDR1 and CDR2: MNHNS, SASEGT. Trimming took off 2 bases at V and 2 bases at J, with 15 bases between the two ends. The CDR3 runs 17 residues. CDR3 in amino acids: CASSESSFQGTNEKLFF. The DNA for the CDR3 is TGTGCCAGCAGTGAAAGCAGTTTTCAGGGGACTAATGAAAAACTGTTTTTT.

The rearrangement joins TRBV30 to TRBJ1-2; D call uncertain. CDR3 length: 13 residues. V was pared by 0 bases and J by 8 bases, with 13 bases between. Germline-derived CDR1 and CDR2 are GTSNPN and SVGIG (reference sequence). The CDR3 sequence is CAWSVHGSGGYTF. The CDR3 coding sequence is TGTGCCTGGAGTGTACACGGGAGTGGGGGCTACACCTTC.

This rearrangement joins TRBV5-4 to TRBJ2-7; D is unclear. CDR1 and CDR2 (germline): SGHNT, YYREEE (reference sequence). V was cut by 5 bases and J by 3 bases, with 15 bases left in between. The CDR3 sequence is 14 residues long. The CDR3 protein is CASSTLLQLYEQYF. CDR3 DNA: TGTGCCAGCAGTACTCTTCTGCAACTCTACGAGCAGTACTTC.

The chain's CDR3 is CASSIRLGNTIYF. The CDR3 bases are TGTGCCAGCAGCATTCGTCTGGGAAACACCATATATTTT. This chain connects TRBV21-1 to TRBJ1-3. TRBV21-1 is classified as a pseudogene. There are 13 residues in the CDR3.

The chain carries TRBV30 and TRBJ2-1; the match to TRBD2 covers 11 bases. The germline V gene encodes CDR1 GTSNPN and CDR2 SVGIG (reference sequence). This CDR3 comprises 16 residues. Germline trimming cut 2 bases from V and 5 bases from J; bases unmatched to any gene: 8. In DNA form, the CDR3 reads TGTGCCTGGAGTCCCCCTGGGACTAGCGGCAACAATGAGCAGTTCTTC. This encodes CAWSPPGTSGNNEQFF.

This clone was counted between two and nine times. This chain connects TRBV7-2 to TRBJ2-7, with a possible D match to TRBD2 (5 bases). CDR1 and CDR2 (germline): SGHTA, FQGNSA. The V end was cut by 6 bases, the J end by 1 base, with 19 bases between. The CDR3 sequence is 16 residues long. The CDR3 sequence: CASSPPPRAGSYEQYF. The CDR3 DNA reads TGTGCCAGCAGTCCCCCTCCGAGGGCCGGGTCCTACGAGCAGTACTTC. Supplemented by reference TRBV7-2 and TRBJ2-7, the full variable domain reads GAGVSQSPSNKVTEKGKDVELRCDPISGHTALYWYRQSLGQGLEFLIYFQGNSAPDKSGLPSDRFSAERTGGSVSTLTIQRTQQEDSAVYLCASSPPPRAGSYEQYFGPGTRLTVT.

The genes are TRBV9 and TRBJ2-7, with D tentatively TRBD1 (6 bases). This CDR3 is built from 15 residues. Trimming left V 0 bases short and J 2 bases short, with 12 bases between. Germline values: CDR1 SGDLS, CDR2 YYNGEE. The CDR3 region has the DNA TGTGCCAGCAGCGTAGCTACGGGACAAACCTACGAGCAGTACTTC. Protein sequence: CASSVATGQTYEQYF.

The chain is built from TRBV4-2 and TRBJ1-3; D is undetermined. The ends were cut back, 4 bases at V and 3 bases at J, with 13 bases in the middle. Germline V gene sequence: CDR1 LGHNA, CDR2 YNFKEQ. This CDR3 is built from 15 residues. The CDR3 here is CASSPFQYNGNTIYF. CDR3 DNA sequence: TGTGCCAGCAGCCCTTTCCAGTATAATGGAAACACCATATATTTT.

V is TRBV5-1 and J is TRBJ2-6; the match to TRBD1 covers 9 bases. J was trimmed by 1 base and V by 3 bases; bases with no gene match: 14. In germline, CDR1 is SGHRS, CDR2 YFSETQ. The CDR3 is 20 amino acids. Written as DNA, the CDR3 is TGCGCCAGCAGCTCCCTCCTGGGGACAGGGACACGGTCTGGGGCCAACGTCCTGACTTTC. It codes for CASSSLLGTGTRSGANVLTF.

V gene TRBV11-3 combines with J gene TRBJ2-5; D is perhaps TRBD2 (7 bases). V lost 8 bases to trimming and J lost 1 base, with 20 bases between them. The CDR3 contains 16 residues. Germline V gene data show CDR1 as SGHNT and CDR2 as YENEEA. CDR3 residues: CASSQTGGGFQETQYF. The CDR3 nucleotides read TGTGCCAGCTCCCAAACCGGCGGGGGCTTCCAAGAGACCCAGTACTTC.

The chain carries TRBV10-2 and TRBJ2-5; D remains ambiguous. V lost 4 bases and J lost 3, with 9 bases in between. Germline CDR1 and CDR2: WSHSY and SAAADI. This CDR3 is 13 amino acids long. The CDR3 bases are TGCGCCAGCAGTGTCGCGGCAGAAGAGACCCAGTACTTC. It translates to CASSVAAEETQYF.

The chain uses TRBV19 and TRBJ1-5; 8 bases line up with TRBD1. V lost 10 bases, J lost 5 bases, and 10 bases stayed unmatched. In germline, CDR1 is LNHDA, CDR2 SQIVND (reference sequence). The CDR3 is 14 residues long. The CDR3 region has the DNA TGTGCCACTTCGGACAGGGCCGCTTATCAGCCCCAGCATTTT. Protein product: CATSDRAAYQPQHF. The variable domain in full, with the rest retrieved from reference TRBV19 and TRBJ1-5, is DGGITQSPKYLFRKEGQNVTLSCEQNLNHDAMYWYRQDPGQGLRLIYYSQIVNDFQKGDIAEGYSVSREKKESFPLTVTSAQKNPTAFYLCATSDRAAYQPQHFGDGTRLSIL.

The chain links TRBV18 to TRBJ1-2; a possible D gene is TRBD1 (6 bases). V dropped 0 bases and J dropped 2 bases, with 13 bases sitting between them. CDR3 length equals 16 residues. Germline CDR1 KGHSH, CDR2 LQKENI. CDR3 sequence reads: CASSPPVRTANYGYTF. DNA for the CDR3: TGTGCCAGCTCACCACCGGTCCGGACAGCCAACTATGGCTACACCTTC. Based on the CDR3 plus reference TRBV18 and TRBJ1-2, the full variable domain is NAGVMQNPRHLVRRRGQEARLRCSPMKGHSHVYWYRQLPEEGLKFMVYLQKENIIDESGMPKERFSAEFPKEGPSILRIQQVVRGDSAAYFCASSPPVRTANYGYTFGSGTRLTVV.

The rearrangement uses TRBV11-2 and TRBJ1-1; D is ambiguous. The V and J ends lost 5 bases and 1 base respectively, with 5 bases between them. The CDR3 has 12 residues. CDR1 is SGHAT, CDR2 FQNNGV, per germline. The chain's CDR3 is CASSPGNTEAFF. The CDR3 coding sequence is TGTGCCAGCAGCCCCGGGAACACTGAAGCTTTCTTT.

The chain's CDR3 is CASSQIPGLAGRSGELFF. The CDR3 region has the DNA TGTGCCAGCAGCCAGATCCCAGGACTAGCGGGGAGGTCCGGGGAGCTGTTTTTT. The chain carries TRBV3-1 (or the pseudogene TRBV3-2) and TRBJ2-2, with 12 bases identical to TRBD2. Germline assignment: CDR1 LGHDT and CDR2 YNNKEL (reference sequence). The CDR3 loop spans 18 amino acids. V trimming: 3 bases; J trimming: 6 bases; junction bases outside the gene matches: 11.

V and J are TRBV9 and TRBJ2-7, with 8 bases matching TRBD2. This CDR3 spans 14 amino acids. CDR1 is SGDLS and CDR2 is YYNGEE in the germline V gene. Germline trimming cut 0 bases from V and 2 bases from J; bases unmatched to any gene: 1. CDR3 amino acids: CASSVGAGAYEQYF. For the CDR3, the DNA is TGTGCCAGCAGCGTAGGAGCGGGGGCCTACGAGCAGTACTTC.